The T cell receptor (beta chain) described here comes from a study of molecular identifiers for immune sequencing clone quantification. One entry per CDR3 protein, called by TCRdb with MiXCR from the PCR reads. The sample includes under 350,000 distinct CDR3 sequences, about 22% seen only once; the top ten take about 0.71%. This clonotype was detected ten times or more. The V gene's germline CDR1 is SGHKS and CDR2 YYEKEE (reference sequence). The CDR3 runs to 17 residues. V lost 0 bases, J lost 0 bases, and 16 bases lay in between. The rearrangement joins TRBV5-5 to TRBJ2-7; weak D call: TRBD2 (6 bases). The sequenced material came from naive CD8+ T cells from blood, with Jurkat cell RNA spiked in. Subset of the sample: FACS-sorted CD8+CD4-CCR7+CD45RA+ naive T cells. The receptor was derived from a human donor in good health. Some libraries in this study had Jurkat cell RNA spiked in. The CDR3 is CASSLAPDRGSSYEQYF. The CDR3 bases are TGTGCCAGCAGCTTGGCCCCCGATCGGGGGAGCTCCTACGAGCAGTACTTC.